These 3 T cell receptor beta chains came from one sample sequenced in a study of cytotoxic CD8 clonotypes in ibrutinib-treated CLL. Clones were read by immunoSEQ multiplex PCR, and TCRdb kept only the in-frame ones, dropping some. In the table there are roughly 28,000 clones, 62% of which are singletons. The material sequenced was PBMCs, taken before ibrutinib treatment. These receptors originate from a human donor with chronic lymphocytic leukemia.

DNA for the CDR3: TGTGCCAGCAGCCCCCAGACAGGGGACAATCAGCCCCAGCATTTT. It is translated as CASSPQTGDNQPQHF. V is TRBV28 and J is TRBJ1-5; 8 bases map to TRBD1. The V and J ends lost 6 bases and 3 bases, in that order; junction bases with no gene match: 7. Germline values: CDR1 MDHEN, CDR2 SYDVKM. This CDR3 contains 15 residues.

This clone was seen only a few times. This rearrangement joins TRBV5-1 to TRBJ2-1, with 9 bases that match TRBD1. Unmatched junction bases numbered 10, after V lost 4 bases and J lost 5 bases. This CDR3 comprises 16 residues. Germline V gene sequence: CDR1 SGHRS, CDR2 YFSETQ. CDR3 region: CASSVQTGGLNNEQFF. The CDR3 bases are TGCGCCAGCAGCGTCCAGACAGGGGGTTTGAACAATGAGCAGTTCTTC.

This clone was seen a few times. J is TRBJ1-1 and V is TRBV2; D is unresolved. Trimming removed 0 bases at V and 1 base at J, with 9 bases between. Germline CDR1 SNHLY, CDR2 FYNNEI. The CDR3 is made up of 15 amino acids. The CDR3 is CASSEAQDTNTEAFF. Here the CDR3 DNA reads TGTGCCAGCAGTGAAGCTCAAGACACGAACACTGAAGCTTTCTTT.